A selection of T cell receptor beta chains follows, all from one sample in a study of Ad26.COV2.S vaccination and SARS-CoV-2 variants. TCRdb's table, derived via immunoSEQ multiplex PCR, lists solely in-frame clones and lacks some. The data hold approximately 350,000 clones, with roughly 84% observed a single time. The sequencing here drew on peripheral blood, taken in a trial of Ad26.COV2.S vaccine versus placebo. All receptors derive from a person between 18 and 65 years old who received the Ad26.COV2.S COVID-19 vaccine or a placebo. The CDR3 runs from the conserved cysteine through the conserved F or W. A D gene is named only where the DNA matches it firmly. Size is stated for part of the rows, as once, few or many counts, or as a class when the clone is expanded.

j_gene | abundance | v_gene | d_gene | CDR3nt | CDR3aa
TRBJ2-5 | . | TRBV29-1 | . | TGCAGCGTTGGGCTGGGCCAAGAGACCCAGTACTTC | CSVGLGQETQYF
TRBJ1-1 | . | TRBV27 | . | TGTGCCAGCAGTTTAAGGTGGCAGGGGCACACTGAAGCTTTCTTT | CASSLRWQGHTEAFF
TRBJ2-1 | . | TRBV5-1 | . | TGCGCCAGCATTGATAGCGGCAATGAGCAGTTCTTC | CASIDSGNEQFF
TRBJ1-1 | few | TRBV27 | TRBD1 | TGTGCCAGCAGTTTAACAGGGGCGGAAGCTTTCTTT | CASSLTGAEAFF
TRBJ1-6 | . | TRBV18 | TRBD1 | TGTGCCAGCTCCCCCAGGGGGGGACAGGGAGATTCACCCCTCCACTTT | CASSPRGGQGDSPLHF
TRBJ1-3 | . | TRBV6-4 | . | TGTGCCAGCAGTGACTCCGGGCAGCCGGCAGACACCATATATTTT | CASSDSGQPADTIYF
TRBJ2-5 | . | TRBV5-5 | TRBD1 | TGTGCCAGCAGGGTGAGGGGGCAGGGGCCAAACAAAGAGACCCAGTACTTC | CASRVRGQGPNKETQYF
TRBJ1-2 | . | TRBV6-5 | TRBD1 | TGTGCCAGCAGTTGGGGACAGGGGACTGGCTACACCTTC | CASSWGQGTGYTF
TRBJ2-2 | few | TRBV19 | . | TGTGCCAGTAGTATAGTTAACGGGGAGCTGTTTTTT | CASSIVNGELFF
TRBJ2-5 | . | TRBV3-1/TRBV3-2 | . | TGTGCCAGCAGCCAATTTACTTCGGGGATCGGGGGAGAGACCCAGTACTTC | CASSQFTSGIGGETQYF
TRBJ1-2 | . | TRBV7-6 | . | TGTGCCAGCAGCCGCGAGAGACAGGCACAGCCGTACACCTTC | CASSRERQAQPYTF
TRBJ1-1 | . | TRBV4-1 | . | TGCGCCAGCAGCCAAGATGGGGCCCTTGGCCGGAAAGAGAACACTGAAGCTTTCTTT | CASSQDGALGRKENTEAFF
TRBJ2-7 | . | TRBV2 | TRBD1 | TGTGCCAGCACCCGGGACAGCTACGAGCAGTACTTC | CASTRDSYEQYF
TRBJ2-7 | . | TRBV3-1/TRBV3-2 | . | TGTGCCAGCAGCCCTATCAGGGCCTCCTACGAGCAGTACTTC | CASSPIRASYEQYF
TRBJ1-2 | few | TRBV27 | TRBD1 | TGTGCCAGCAGCGGTCGACAGGGCAGGCCAGGAGCCAAATATGGCTACACCTTC | CASSGRQGRPGAKYGYTF
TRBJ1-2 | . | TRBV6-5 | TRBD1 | TGTGCCAGCAGCACCGGGACAGTCTATGGCTACACCTTC | CASSTGTVYGYTF
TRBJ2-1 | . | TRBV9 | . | TGTGCCAGCGGGGGAAATGAGCAGTTCTTC | CASGGNEQFF
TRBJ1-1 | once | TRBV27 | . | TGTGCCAGCAGTCGTCTCACTTCGGAGACTGAAGCTTTCTTT | CASSRLTSETEAFF
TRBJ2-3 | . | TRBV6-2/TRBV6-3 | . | TGTGCCAGCAGTTACGTACTAGTGAGCCTCTCAGATACGCAGTATTTT | CASSYVLVSLSDTQYF
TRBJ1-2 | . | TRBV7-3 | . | TGTGCCTTAAGGCGCGGGGAGGTTAACTATGGCTACACCTTC | CALRRGEVNYGYTF
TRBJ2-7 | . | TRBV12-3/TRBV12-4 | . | TGTGCCAGCAGACGGGGGATAACCTACGAGCAGTACTTC | CASRRGITYEQYF
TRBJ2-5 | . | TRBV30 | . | TGTGCCTGGAGGGATGGGGAGACCCAGTACTTC | CAWRDGETQYF
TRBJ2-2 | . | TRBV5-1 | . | TGCGCCAGCAGCTTGGGGATTAACACCGGGGAGCTGTTTTTT | CASSLGINTGELFF
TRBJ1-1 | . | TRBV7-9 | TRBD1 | TGTGCCAGCAGCTGGGCCCAGGGGGCTCGGACTGAAGCTTTCTTT | CASSWAQGARTEAFF
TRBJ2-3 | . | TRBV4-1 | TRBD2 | TGCGCCAGCAGCCAAGAACCTAGCGGGTCTGTCACAGATACGCAGTATTTT | CASSQEPSGSVTDTQYF
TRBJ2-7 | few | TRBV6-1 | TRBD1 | TGTGCCAGCAGTGACAGGGGGTCCTACGAGCAGTACTTC | CASSDRGSYEQYF
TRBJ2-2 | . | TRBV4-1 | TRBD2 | TGCGCCAGCAGCCAAGGTGACGGGGGGGCGTTTACCGGGGAGCTGTTTTTT | CASSQGDGGAFTGELFF